This T cell receptor beta chain emerged from a study of blood T cells in healthy people across ages. A word on this clonotype: Its antigen is currently unknown.

Points from the study as a whole: It was not possible, with unsorted PBMCs, to conclusively compare naive and antigen-experienced cells.

V lost 4 bases and J 5 bases, leaving 6 bases between the germline ends. CDR1 LNHNV and CDR2 YYDKDF come from the germline V gene (reference sequence). The CDR3 length is 13 residues. Then a second PCR, running roughly 7 to 11 cycles, was carried out with a sample-barcoded 5' primer and a J-beta primer mix. The template-switch adaptor was a 5' adaptor with 12 random nucleotides. It tagged each cDNA molecule. In TCRdb, the 5' RACE reads were re-called with MiXCR into one record per CDR3 protein. The sample consists of approximately 1,000,000 distinct CDR3 sequences, around 43% of them appearing once. The TCR was taken from an older woman in good health. Sequencing was done on a sample of blood. V usage is TRBV15 and J usage is TRBJ2-6; D is ambiguous. Written as DNA, the CDR3 is TGTGCCACCAGCACCAGTTGGGCCAACGTCCTGACTTTC. It translates to CATSTSWANVLTF. Drawing the rest from reference TRBV15 and TRBJ2-6, the complete variable domain is DAMVIQNPRYQVTQFGKPVTLSCSQTLNHNVMYWYQQKSSQAPKLLFHYYDKDFNNEADTPDNFQSRRPNTSFCFLDIRSPGLGDTAMYLCATSTSWANVLTFGAGSRLTVL.